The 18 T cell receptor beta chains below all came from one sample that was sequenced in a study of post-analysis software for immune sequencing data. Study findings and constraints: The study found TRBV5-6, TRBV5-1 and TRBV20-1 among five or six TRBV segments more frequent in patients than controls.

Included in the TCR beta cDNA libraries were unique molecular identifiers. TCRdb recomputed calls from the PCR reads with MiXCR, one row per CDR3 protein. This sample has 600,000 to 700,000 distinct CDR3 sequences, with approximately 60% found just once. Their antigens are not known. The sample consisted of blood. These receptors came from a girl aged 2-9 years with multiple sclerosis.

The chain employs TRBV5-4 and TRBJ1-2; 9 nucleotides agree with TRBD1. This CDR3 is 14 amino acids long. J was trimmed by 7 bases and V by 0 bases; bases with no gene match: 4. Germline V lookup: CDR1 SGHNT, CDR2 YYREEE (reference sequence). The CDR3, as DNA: TGTGCCAGCAGCTTGGTACAGGGGGCTAGTGGCTACACCTTC. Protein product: CASSLVQGASGYTF.

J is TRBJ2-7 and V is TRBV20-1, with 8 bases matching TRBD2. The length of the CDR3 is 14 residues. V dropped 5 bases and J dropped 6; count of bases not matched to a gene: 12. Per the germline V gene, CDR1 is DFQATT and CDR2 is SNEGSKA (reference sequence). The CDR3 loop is CSAGSSGNYPEQYF. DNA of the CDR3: TGCAGTGCTGGGAGTAGCGGGAATTACCCCGAGCAGTACTTC.

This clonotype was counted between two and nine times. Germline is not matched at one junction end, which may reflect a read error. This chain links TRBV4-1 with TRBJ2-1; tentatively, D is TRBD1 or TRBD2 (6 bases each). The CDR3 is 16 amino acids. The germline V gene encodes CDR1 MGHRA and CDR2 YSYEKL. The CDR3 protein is CASSQEGGSSYNEQFF. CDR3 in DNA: TGTGCCAGCAGCCAAGAAGGGGGGAGCTCCTACAATGAGCAGTTCTTC.

The CDR3 DNA reads TGCAGCGTTGACACTAGCGGCCACAATGAGCAGTACTTC. It yields the protein CSVDTSGHNEQYF. The chain links TRBV29-1 to TRBJ2-5, with TRBD2 identical over 8 bases. The length of the CDR3 is 13 residues. Per germline, CDR1 SQVTM and CDR2 ANQGSEA. V was clipped by 3 bases and J by 11 bases; unmatched bases: 11.

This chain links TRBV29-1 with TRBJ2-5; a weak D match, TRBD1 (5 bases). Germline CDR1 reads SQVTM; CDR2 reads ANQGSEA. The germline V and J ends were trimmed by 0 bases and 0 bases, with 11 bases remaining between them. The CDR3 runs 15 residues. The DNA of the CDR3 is TGCAGCGTTGAAGAATTGACAGCGTACCAAGAGACCCAGTACTTC. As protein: CSVEELTAYQETQYF.

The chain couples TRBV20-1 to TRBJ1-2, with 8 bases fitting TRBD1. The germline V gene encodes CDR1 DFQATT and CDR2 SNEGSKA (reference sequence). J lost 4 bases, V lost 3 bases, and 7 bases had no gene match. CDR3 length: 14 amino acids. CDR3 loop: CSASDSGGGYGYTF. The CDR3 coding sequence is TGCAGTGCTAGTGATTCAGGGGGCGGCTATGGCTACACCTTC.

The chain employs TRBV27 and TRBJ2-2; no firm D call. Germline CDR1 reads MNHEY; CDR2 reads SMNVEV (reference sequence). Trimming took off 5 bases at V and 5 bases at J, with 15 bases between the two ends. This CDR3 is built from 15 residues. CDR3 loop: CASSIRMWVTGELFF. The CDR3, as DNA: TGTGCCAGCAGTATCCGCATGTGGGTAACCGGGGAGCTGTTTTTT.

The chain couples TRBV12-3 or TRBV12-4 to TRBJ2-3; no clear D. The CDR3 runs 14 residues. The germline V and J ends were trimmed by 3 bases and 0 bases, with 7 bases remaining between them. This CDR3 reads CASSFDPSTDTQYF. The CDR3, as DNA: TGTGCCAGCAGTTTTGACCCTAGCACAGATACGCAGTATTTT.

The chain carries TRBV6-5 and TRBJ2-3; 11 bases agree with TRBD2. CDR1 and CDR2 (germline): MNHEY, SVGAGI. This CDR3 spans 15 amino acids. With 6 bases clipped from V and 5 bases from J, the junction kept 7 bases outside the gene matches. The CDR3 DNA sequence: TGTGCCAGCAGGCTTAGCGGGGGGGCTCAAGATACGCAGTATTTT. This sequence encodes CASRLSGGAQDTQYF.

CDR3 sequence: CASSNSGNYYNEQFF. DNA of the CDR3: TGTGCCAGCAGCAATAGCGGAAATTACTACAATGAGCAGTTCTTC. The V call is TRBV3-1, the J call TRBJ2-1; perhaps TRBD2 as D (6 bases). CDR3 size: 15 residues. Germline V lookup: CDR1 LGHDT, CDR2 YNNKEL (reference sequence). V dropped 5 bases and J dropped 3 bases, with 14 bases sitting between them.

In nucleotides, the CDR3 is TGTGCCAGCAGTTACTCCTACAGGACAGGGCATCAGCCCCAGCATTTT. Translated, it gives CASSYSYRTGHQPQHF. The V gene is TRBV6-5, the J gene TRBJ1-5, with 8 bases matching TRBD1. Germline CDR1 reads MNHEY; CDR2 reads SVGAGI. The V gene end was trimmed by 0 bases and the J gene end by 5 bases; junction bases not matched to a gene: 6. There are 16 residues in the CDR3.

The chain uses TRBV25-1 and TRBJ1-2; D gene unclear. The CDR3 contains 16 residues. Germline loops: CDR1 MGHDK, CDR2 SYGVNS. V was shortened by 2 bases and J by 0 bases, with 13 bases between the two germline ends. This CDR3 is CASSESTRIPNYGYTF. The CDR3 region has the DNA TGTGCCAGCAGTGAAAGCACAAGGATTCCTAACTATGGCTACACCTTC.

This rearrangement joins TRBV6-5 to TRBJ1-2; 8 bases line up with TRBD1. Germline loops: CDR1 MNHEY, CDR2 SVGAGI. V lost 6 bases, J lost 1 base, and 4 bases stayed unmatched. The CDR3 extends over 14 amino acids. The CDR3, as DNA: TGTGCCAGCAGGCCAGGGGGCGGTAACTATGGCTACACCTTC. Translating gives CASRPGGGNYGYTF.

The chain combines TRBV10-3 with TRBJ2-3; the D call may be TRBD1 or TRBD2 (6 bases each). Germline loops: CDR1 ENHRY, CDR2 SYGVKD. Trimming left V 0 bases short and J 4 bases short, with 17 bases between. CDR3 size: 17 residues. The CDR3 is CAISESKGGVIPDTQYF. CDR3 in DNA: TGTGCCATCAGTGAGTCGAAGGGGGGAGTGATCCCAGATACGCAGTATTTT.

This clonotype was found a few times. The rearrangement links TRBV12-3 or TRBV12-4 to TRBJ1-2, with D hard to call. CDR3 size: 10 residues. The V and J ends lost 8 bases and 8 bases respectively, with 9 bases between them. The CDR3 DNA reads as TGTGCCAGCGGTACGGGCGGCTACACCTTC. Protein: CASGTGGYTF.

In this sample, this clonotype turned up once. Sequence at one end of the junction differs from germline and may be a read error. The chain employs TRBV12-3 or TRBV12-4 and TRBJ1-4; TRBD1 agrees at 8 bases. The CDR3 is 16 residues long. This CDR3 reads CASSLAGTGFNGKLFF. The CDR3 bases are TGTGCCAGCAGTTTAGCGGGGACAGGATTTAATGGAAAACTGTTTTTT.

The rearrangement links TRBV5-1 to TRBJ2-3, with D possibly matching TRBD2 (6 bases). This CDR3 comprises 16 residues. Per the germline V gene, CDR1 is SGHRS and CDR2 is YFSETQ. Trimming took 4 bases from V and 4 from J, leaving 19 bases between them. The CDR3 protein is CASSGLTSGWADTQYF. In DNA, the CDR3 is TGCGCCAGCAGCGGTCTGACTAGTGGTTGGGCAGATACGCAGTATTTT.

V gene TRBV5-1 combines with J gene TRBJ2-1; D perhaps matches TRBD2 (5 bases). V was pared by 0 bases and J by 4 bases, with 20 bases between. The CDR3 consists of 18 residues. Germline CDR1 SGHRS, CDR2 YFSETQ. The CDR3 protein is CASSLGSRANVLYNEQFF. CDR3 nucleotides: TGCGCCAGCAGCTTGGGCTCGCGGGCCAACGTTTTATACAATGAGCAGTTCTTC.